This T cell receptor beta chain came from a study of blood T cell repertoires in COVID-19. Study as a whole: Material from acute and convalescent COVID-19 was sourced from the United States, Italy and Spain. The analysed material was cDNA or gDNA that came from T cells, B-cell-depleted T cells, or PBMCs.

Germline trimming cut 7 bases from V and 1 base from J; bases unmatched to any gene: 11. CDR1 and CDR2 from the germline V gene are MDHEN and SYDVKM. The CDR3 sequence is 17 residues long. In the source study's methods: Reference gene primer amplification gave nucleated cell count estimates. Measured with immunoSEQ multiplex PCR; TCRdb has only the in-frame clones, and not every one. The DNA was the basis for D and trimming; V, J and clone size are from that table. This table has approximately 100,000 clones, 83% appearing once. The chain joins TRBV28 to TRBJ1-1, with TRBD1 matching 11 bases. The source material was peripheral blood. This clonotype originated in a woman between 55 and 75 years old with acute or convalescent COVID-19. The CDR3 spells CASIPQGTGGKNTEAFF. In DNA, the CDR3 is TGTGCCAGCATCCCGCAGGGGACAGGGGGGAAGAACACTGAAGCTTTCTTT.